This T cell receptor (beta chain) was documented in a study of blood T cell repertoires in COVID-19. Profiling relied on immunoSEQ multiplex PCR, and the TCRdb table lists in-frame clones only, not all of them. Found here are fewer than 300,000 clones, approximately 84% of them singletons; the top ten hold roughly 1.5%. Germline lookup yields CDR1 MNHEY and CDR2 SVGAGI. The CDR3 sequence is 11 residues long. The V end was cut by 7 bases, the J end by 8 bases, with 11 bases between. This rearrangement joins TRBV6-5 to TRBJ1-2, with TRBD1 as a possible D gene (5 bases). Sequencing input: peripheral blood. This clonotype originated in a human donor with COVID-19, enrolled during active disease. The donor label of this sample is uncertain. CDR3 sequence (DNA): TGTGCCAGCAACGGGGCGGGGGGCTACACCTTC. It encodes CASNGAGGYTF.